These 30 T cell receptor beta chains share one sample of origin, sequenced in a study of Graves' ophthalmopathy and Graves' hyperthyroidism listed by TCRdb under 2018. Sequencing was performed on an Illumina HiSeq 2000. For repertoire sequencing, the TCR beta CDR3 regions were amplified from RNA transcripts. The first round of RT-PCR was done with HTBI primers and the Qiagen OneStep RT-PCR kit, and was followed by a second round of multiplex PCR, then size selection and purification. TCRdb's own reprocessing of the public reads used fastp at Q25 and MiXCR and kept productive beta chains. Duplicate CDR3 protein sequences are folded into a single record with the most common DNA and genes. This sample lists around 520,000 distinct CDR3 sequences; approximately 37% were detected once. Of the sample, about 4.1% falls within the top ten clones. Sequenced input: peripheral blood or thyroid tissue (not recorded which). The receptor source for this set is an adult man with Graves' hyperthyroidism.

This clonotype has ten or more counts. The gene calls are TRBV4-1 and TRBJ2-7; the D gene is possibly TRBD1 (5 bases). Per germline, CDR1 MGHRA and CDR2 YSYEKL. The CDR3 is made up of 13 amino acids. V lost 3 bases, J lost 6 bases, and 12 bases lay in between. The CDR3 nucleotides read TGCGCCAGCAGCCACGTGACAGTAGGCGAGCAGTACTTC. Its protein is CASSHVTVGEQYF.

V gene TRBV29-1 combines with J gene TRBJ2-7, with 8 bases lining up with TRBD1. J gave up 6 bases and V 8 bases, and 6 bases lay outside the gene matches. From germline, CDR1 is SQVTM and CDR2 ANQGSEA. CDR3 length: 11 residues. CDR3 residues: CSLTGESEQYF. The CDR3 DNA sequence: TGCAGCTTGACAGGGGAAAGCGAGCAGTACTTC.

This clonotype was picked up a small number of times. This chain connects TRBV6-5 to TRBJ2-2; D gene uncertain. The V gene's germline CDR1 is MNHEY and CDR2 SVGAGI. This CDR3 contains 20 residues. V shed 6 bases and J shed 1 base, with 27 bases lying between them. CDR3 residues: CASSRRIGRASPGNTGELFF. CDR3 nucleotides: TGTGCCAGCAGCCGCCGGATCGGCCGGGCGAGTCCAGGGAACACCGGGGAGCTGTTTTTT.

The chain recombines TRBV24-1 with TRBJ1-2; D possibly corresponds to TRBD1 (5 bases). V lost 3 bases, J lost 8 bases, and 15 bases lay in between. The CDR3 has 14 amino acids. Germline CDR1 is KGHDR and CDR2 is SFDVKD. CDR3 sequence (DNA): TGTGCCACCAGTGATCCCGCCTGGGGCTACGGCTACACCTTC. This encodes CATSDPAWGYGYTF.

The chain links TRBV15 to TRBJ2-7, with 10 bases identical to TRBD1. The CDR3 runs 13 residues. V gave up 8 bases and J gave up 3 bases; unmatched junction bases: 4. Germline values: CDR1 LNHNV, CDR2 YYDKDF (reference sequence). CDR3 amino acids: CATGTGVYYEQYF. For the CDR3, the DNA is TGTGCCACCGGGACAGGGGTATACTACGAGCAGTACTTC.

A note on this clonotype: A much bigger clone sits one base away, suggesting this may be a read error. J is TRBJ1-1 and V is TRBV20-1, with 7 bases matching TRBD1. CDR3 size: 15 residues. CDR1 is DFQATT, CDR2 SNEGSKA, per germline (reference sequence). The CDR3 sequence is CSVRVARGRYTEAFF. The CDR3 DNA follows: TGCAGTGTTAGAGTCGCAAGGGGGCGGTACACTGAAGCTTTCTTT.

The chain links TRBV29-1 to TRBJ2-7; weak D call: TRBD2 (6 bases). Germline CDR1 SQVTM, CDR2 ANQGSEA. V was trimmed by 7 bases and J by 5 bases, leaving 6 bases between them. This CDR3 has 9 residues. CDR3 in amino acids: CSGEDEQYF. The CDR3 region has the DNA TGCAGCGGGGAGGACGAGCAGTACTTC.

The count of this clonotype is one. The rearrangement uses TRBV7-9 and TRBJ1-2; perhaps TRBD1 as D (5 bases). CDR3 length: 15 residues. The V gene's germline CDR1 is SEHNR and CDR2 FQNEAQ (reference sequence). V lost 6 bases to trimming and J lost 4 bases, with 18 bases between them. CDR3 residues: CASRSLDSLGYGYTF. In DNA, the CDR3 is TGTGCCAGCAGATCATTAGACAGTTTGGGCTATGGCTACACCTTC.

J is TRBJ2-5 and V is TRBV7-2; a possible D gene is TRBD2 (6 bases). In germline, CDR1 is SGHTA, CDR2 FQGNSA. Between the trimmed V and J ends, which lost 3 bases and 2 bases, there was a span of 13 bases. CDR3 length: 15 residues. CDR3: CASSLGEDLQETQYF. DNA of the CDR3: TGTGCCAGCAGCTTGGGGGAGGACCTGCAAGAGACCCAGTACTTC.

This clonotype was recorded at least ten times. This chain uses TRBV24-1 with TRBJ2-2, with D unresolved. The CDR3 is 15 amino acids. CDR1 and CDR2 (germline): KGHDR, SFDVKD. The ends were cut back, 5 bases at V and 4 bases at J, with 13 bases in the middle. The CDR3 DNA reads as TGTGCCACCAGTGGTGATCCTAAGGGCACCGGGGAGCTGTTTTTT. It is translated as CATSGDPKGTGELFF.

The CDR3: CASSIRAARSGNTIYF. As DNA, the CDR3 is TGTGCCAGTAGTATTAGGGCAGCCCGCTCTGGAAACACCATATATTTT. The J gene is TRBJ1-3, the V gene TRBV19; D ambiguous. In germline, CDR1 is LNHDA, CDR2 SQIVND (reference sequence). The V gene lost 3 bases and the J gene lost 0 bases, with 12 bases spanning the gap. The CDR3 is 16 amino acids.

Worth noting for this clonotype: A much bigger clone sits one base away, suggesting this may be a read error. The genes are TRBV10-3 and TRBJ2-7; TRBD2 is a possible D gene (7 bases). CDR1 is ENHRY, CDR2 SYGVKD, per germline. The CDR3 spans 14 residues. CDR3 amino acids: CASSYGGRSYEQYF. DNA for the CDR3: TGTGCCAGCAGTTACGGGGGGCGTTCCTACGAGCAGTACTTC.

The table lists this clonotype with many counts. The chain combines TRBV6-1 with TRBJ1-2; D is ambiguous. The CDR3 has 16 amino acids. With 1 base removed from V and 6 bases from J, the gap between germline ends came to 18 bases. CDR1 is MNHNS, CDR2 SASEGT, per germline. The CDR3 sequence is CASSEELEGLYHGYTF. For the CDR3, the DNA is TGTGCCAGCAGTGAAGAGTTAGAGGGCTTGTACCATGGCTACACCTTC.

Of note for this clonotype: A junction end diverges from the germline sequence, so it may reflect a read error. This chain uses TRBV6-6 with TRBJ2-7, with 8 nucleotides matching TRBD2. The germline gives CDR1 MNHNY, CDR2 SVGAGI (reference sequence). The CDR3 loop spans 15 amino acids. The CDR3 DNA is TGTGCCAGCACGGACGGGGGGGATCAATCCTACGACCAGTACTTC. Translating gives CASTDGGDQSYDQYF.

V is TRBV29-1 and J is TRBJ2-5; 13 bases line up with TRBD2. The CDR3 runs to 13 residues. Germline-derived CDR1 and CDR2 are SQVTM and ANQGSEA. CDR3: CSFTSGRGETQYF. The CDR3 DNA is TGCAGTTTTACTAGCGGGAGGGGTGAGACCCAGTACTTC.

This clonotype was found many times. The chain carries TRBV7-9 and TRBJ1-2, with no clear D. Trimming took 1 base from V and 2 from J, leaving 8 bases between them. Germline CDR1 is SEHNR and CDR2 is FQNEAQ (reference sequence). The CDR3 has 14 amino acids. The CDR3 loop is CASSLVAENYGYTF. The CDR3 region has the DNA TGTGCCAGCAGCTTAGTGGCGGAAAACTATGGCTACACCTTC.

This clonotype was detected once. The junction does not match germline at one end; this may be a read error. This chain's CDR3 is CASSNSRAGGQNGYTF. CDR3 bases: TGTGCCAGCAGCAACTCTCGGGCAGGGGGACAGAATGGCTACACCTTC. The rearrangement uses TRBV5-1 and TRBJ1-2, with 7 positions matching TRBD1. The CDR3 spans 16 residues. Per the germline V gene, CDR1 is SGHRS and CDR2 is YFSETQ.

V is TRBV7-8 and J is TRBJ1-1; D possibly corresponds to TRBD1 (5 bases). This CDR3 spans 15 amino acids. Looked up from germline, CDR1 is SGHVS and CDR2 is FQNEAQ. V gave up 0 bases and J gave up 5 bases, with 13 bases separating them. In DNA form, the CDR3 reads TGTGCCAGCAGCTTAGCGAGTCGGGGGTTTACTGAAGCTTTCTTT. Encoded protein: CASSLASRGFTEAFF.

At least ten counts were recorded for this clonotype. The V and J genes are TRBV29-1 and TRBJ1-1; no clear D. V was clipped by 4 bases and J by 8 bases, with 14 bases between them. The CDR3 length is 12 residues. Per germline, CDR1 SQVTM and CDR2 ANQGSEA. This CDR3 is CSVAGSVPEAFF. Written as DNA, the CDR3 is TGCAGCGTTGCTGGTTCAGTTCCCGAAGCTTTCTTT.

This chain uses TRBV29-1 with TRBJ2-7; 11 bases map to TRBD1. From germline, CDR1 is SQVTM and CDR2 ANQGSEA. The CDR3 runs 15 residues. V was clipped by 5 bases and J by 5 bases; unmatched bases: 11. The CDR3 is CSVRTGTGGTDEQYF. In DNA form, the CDR3 reads TGCAGCGTTCGGACCGGGACAGGGGGGACGGACGAGCAGTACTTC.

J is TRBJ2-5 and V is TRBV19, with a weak D call TRBD2 (5 bases). The DNA matches TRBJ2-1 better at its end, which makes the J call doubtful. CDR1 is LNHDA and CDR2 is SQIVND in the germline V gene (reference sequence). CDR3 length: 13 amino acids. CDR3 residues: CASSIVQLALQFF. The CDR3 DNA sequence: TGTGCCAGTAGTATAGTTCAGCTAGCCCTACAGTTCTTC.

V usage is TRBV7-9 and J usage is TRBJ2-2, with TRBD1 matching 9 bases. The CDR3 consists of 16 residues. The germline V gene has CDR1 SEHNR and CDR2 FQNEAQ (reference sequence). V was clipped by 5 bases and J by 5 bases; unmatched bases: 9. CDR3 DNA sequence: TGTGCCAGCAGCCCGGGACAGGGAACCTATACCGGGGAGCTGTTTTTT. Its translation is CASSPGQGTYTGELFF.

In its sample, this clonotype was seen many times. The CDR3 DNA reads as TGTGCCAGCAGTCCCGGGACAGCTATTAGCAATCAGCCCCAGCATTTT. Amino acid sequence: CASSPGTAISNQPQHF. The V gene is TRBV27, the J gene TRBJ1-5, with 7 bases fitting TRBD1. Germline values: CDR1 MNHEY, CDR2 SMNVEV (reference sequence). J gave up 0 bases and V 5 bases, and 7 bases lay outside the gene matches. This CDR3 has 16 amino acids.

This clonotype was counted many times. The V call is TRBV20-1, the J call TRBJ2-7, with TRBD1 matching over 9 bases. J was trimmed by 3 bases and V by 0 bases; bases with no gene match: 9. The CDR3 spans 16 residues. CDR1 is DFQATT, CDR2 SNEGSKA, per germline (reference sequence). DNA for the CDR3: TGCAGTGCTAGAGATCTCTGGGGACAGGGACACTACGAGCAGTACTTC. This codes for CSARDLWGQGHYEQYF.

The chain combines TRBV10-3 with TRBJ2-7, with TRBD2 matching 14 bases. The CDR3 totals 18 residues. Looked up from germline, CDR1 is ENHRY and CDR2 is SYGVKD. The V gene end was trimmed by 3 bases and the J gene end by 4 bases; junction bases not matched to a gene: 11. Written as DNA, the CDR3 is TGTGCCATCAGTGACACGGCAGGACTAGCGGGGGGTTCGTACGAGCAGTACTTC. Protein sequence: CAISDTAGLAGGSYEQYF.

This chain links TRBV19 with TRBJ2-2; D is unresolved. The germline V and J ends were trimmed by 3 bases and 2 bases, with 13 bases remaining between them. The length of the CDR3 is 16 residues. The germline CDR1 and CDR2 sequences are LNHDA and SQIVND (reference sequence). This CDR3 reads CASSIGRVRNTGELFF. The CDR3 nucleotides read TGTGCCAGTAGTATTGGCCGTGTAAGAAACACCGGGGAGCTGTTTTTT.

This clonotype was observed a handful of times. Given a much more abundant clone one base away, this may be a read error. V is TRBV5-5 and J is TRBJ2-7, with 11 bases lining up with TRBD1. The J segment lost 5 bases and the V segment lost 4 bases, leaving 8 bases of the junction unmatched. The CDR3 has 15 residues. Germline assignment: CDR1 SGHKS and CDR2 YYEKEE (reference sequence). This chain's CDR3 is CASSQGQGGYHEQYF. CDR3 in DNA: TGTGCCAGCAGCCAGGGACAGGGGGGATACCACGAGCAGTACTTC.

This clonotype was recorded many times. The chain carries TRBV6-5 and TRBJ1-5; D is ambiguous. This CDR3 region has 15 residues. V was pared by 1 base and J by 4 bases, with 11 bases between. Germline assignment: CDR1 MNHEY and CDR2 SVGAGI. CDR3 region: CASSYLAGSNQPQHF. The CDR3 region has the DNA TGTGCCAGCAGTTACTTGGCAGGTAGTAATCAGCCCCAGCATTTT.

Remarks on this clonotype: A junction end diverges from the germline sequence, so it may reflect a read error. The chain couples TRBV7-9 to TRBJ2-5, with 12 bases lining up with TRBD2. In germline, CDR1 is SEHNR, CDR2 FQNEAQ (reference sequence). The CDR3 consists of 18 residues. CDR3 residues: CVSSLARTSGDIGETQYF. The CDR3 region has the DNA TGTGTCAGCAGCTTAGCTCGGACTAGCGGGGATATCGGAGAGACCCAGTACTTC.

V gene TRBV24-1 combines with J gene TRBJ2-3; 7 nucleotides align to TRBD2. This CDR3 region has 15 residues. Per germline, CDR1 KGHDR and CDR2 SFDVKD. Germline trimming cut 4 bases from V and 3 bases from J; bases unmatched to any gene: 6. CDR3 protein: CATSDSREMTDTQYF. Written as DNA, the CDR3 is TGTGCCACCAGTGACTCGCGGGAGATGACAGATACGCAGTATTTT.